This T cell receptor beta chain was captured by sequencing in a study of Ad26.COV2.S vaccination and SARS-CoV-2 variants. The method was immunoSEQ multiplex PCR; TCRdb's version includes in-frame clones alone and lacks a portion of them. The sample lists 400,000 to 500,000 clones, approximately 89% seen once, with about 2.4% in the top ten. Documented treatment: over 15 received Ad26.COV2.S at low or high dose, single or two shots; 5 received placebo; per-sample allocation not given. Repertoires come from day 63 after the first vaccine or placebo injection. Germline CDR1 is SNHLY and CDR2 is FYNNEI. J gave up 0 bases and V 7 bases, and 2 bases lay outside the gene matches. The CDR3 runs 14 residues.

The receptor was isolated from a person between 18 and 60 years old who received the Ad26.COV2.S COVID-19 vaccine or a placebo. The material was peripheral blood, obtained in a trial of Ad26.COV2.S vaccine versus placebo. V and J are TRBV2 and TRBJ2-2; 7 positions agree with TRBD1. The CDR3: CASKGGTNTGELFF. The CDR3 DNA sequence: TGTGCCAGCAAAGGGGGCACGAACACCGGGGAGCTGTTTTTT.